The entry that follows covers one T cell receptor beta chain sequence. The antigen remains unidentified. The data derive from a study of cytomegalovirus exposure and HLA in healthy donors. Broader study findings: A few of the chains that were CMV-associated were confirmed in vitro to be specific for CMV antigens.

V was clipped by 5 bases and J by 5 bases; unmatched bases: 6. CDR3 length: 15 amino acids. Germline assignment: CDR1 LNHDA and CDR2 SQIVND (reference sequence). In the PCR, 60 Vbeta and 13 Jbeta primers were used. The method was immunoSEQ multiplex PCR; TCRdb's version includes in-frame clones alone and lacks a portion of them. The repertoire consists of hundreds of thousands of clones, with over 65% occurring once and the leading ten covering 2.7%. This chain uses TRBV19 with TRBJ1-4, with 9 positions matching TRBD1. This sequence was found in a woman in her fifties or sixties in good health and CMV-seropositive. The specimen sequenced was PBMCs. The CDR3 DNA is TGTGCCAGTAGTGCCCGACAGGGGGGGAATGAAAAACTGTTTTTT. Translation: CASSARQGGNEKLFF.